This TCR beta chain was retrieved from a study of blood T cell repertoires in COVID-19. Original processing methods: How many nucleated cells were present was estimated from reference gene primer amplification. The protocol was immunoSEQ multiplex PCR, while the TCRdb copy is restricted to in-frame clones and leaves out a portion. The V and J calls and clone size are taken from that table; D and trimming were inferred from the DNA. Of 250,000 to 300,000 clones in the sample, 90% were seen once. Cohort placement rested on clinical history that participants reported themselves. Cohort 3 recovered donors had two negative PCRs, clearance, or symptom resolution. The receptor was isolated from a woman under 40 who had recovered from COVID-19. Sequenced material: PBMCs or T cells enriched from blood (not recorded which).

This CDR3 reads CSVLLGTDTQYF. Written as DNA, the CDR3 is TGCAGCGTTCTACTAGGCACAGATACGCAGTATTTT. The chain combines TRBV29-1 with TRBJ2-3; perhaps TRBD2 as D (5 bases). Germline-derived CDR1 and CDR2 are SQVTM and ANQGSEA. The V end lost 5 bases, the J end lost 1 base, and 7 bases lay between the germline ends. CDR3 length equals 12 residues.